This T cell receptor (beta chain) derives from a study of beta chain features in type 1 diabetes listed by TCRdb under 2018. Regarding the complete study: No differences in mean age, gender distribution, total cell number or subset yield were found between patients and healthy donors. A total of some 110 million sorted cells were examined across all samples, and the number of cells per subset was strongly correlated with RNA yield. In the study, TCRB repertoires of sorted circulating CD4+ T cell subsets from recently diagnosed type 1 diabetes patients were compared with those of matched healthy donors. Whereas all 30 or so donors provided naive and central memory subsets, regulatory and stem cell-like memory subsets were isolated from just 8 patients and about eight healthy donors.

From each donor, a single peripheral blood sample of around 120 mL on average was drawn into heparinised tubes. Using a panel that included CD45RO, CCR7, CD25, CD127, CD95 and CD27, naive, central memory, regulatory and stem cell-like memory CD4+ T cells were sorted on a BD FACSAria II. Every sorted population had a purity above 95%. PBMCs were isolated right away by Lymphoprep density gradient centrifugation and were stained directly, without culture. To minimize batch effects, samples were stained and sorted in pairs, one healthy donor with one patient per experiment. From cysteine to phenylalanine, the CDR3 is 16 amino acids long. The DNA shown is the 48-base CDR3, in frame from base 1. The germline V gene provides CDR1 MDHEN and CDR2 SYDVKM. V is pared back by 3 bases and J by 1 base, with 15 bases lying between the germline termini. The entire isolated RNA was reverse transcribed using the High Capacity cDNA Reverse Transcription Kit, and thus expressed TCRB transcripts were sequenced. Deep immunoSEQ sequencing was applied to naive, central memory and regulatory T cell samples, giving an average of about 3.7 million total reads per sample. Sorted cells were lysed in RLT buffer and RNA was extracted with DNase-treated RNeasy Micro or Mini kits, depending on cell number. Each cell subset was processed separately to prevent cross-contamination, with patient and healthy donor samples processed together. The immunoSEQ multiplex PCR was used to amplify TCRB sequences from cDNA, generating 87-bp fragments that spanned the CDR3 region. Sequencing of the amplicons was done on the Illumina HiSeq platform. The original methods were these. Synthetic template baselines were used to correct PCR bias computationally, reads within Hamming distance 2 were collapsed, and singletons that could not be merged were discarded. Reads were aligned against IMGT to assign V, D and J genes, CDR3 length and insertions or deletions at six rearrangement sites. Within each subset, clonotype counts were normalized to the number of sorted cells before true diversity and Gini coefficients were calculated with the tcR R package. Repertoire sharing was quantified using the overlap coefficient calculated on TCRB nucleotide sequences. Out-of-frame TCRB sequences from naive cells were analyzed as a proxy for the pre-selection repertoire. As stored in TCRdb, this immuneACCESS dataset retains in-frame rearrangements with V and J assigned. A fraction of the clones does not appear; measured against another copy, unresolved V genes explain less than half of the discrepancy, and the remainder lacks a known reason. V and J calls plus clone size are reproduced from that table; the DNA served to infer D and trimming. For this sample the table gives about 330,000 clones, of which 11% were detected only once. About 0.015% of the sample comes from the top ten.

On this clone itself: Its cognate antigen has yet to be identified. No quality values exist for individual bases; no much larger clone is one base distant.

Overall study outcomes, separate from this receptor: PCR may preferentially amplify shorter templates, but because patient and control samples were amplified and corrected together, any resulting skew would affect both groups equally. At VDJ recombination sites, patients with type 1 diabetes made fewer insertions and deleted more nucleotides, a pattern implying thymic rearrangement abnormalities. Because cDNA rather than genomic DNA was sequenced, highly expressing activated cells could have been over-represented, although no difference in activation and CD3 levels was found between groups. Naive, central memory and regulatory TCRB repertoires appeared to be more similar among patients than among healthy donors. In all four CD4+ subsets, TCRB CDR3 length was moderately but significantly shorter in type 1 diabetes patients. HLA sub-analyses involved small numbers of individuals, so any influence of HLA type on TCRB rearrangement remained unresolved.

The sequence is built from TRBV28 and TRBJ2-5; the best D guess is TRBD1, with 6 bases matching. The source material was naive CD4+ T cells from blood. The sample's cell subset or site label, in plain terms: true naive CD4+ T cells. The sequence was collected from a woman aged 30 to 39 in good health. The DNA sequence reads TGTGCCAGCAGTTTTTCGGGACATACGATCCAAGAGACCCAGTACTTC. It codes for CASSFSGHTIQETQYF.